A single sample is the source of the 28 T cell receptor beta chains below, sequenced in a study of blood T cell repertoires in COVID-19. Using immunoSEQ multiplex PCR, the repertoire was profiled, and TCRdb retains in-frame clones only, with some absent. The sample has about 140,000 clones, about 87% seen once. Sequenced sample: peripheral blood. These TCRs come from a human donor with COVID-19, enrolled during active disease. The donor label of this sample is uncertain.

V and J are TRBV23-1 and TRBJ2-7; 12 nucleotides agree with TRBD1. TRBV23-1 is an ORF for which the function is uncertain. J lost 9 bases, V lost 0 bases, and 6 bases had no gene match. The CDR3 runs to 15 residues. CDR3 DNA: TGCGCCAGCAGTCAATCGAGCCGGGACAGGGGGCCGCAGTACTTC. The encoded protein is CASSQSSRDRGPQYF.

V gene TRBV28 combines with J gene TRBJ1-2; D is ambiguous. The CDR3 contains 16 residues. Germline lookup yields CDR1 MDHEN and CDR2 SYDVKM. V was trimmed by 5 bases and J by 1 base, leaving 17 bases between them. The DNA for the CDR3 is TGTGCCAGCAGTCCATTCATCGGGAATAGTAACTATGGCTACACCTTC. It is translated as CASSPFIGNSNYGYTF.

The rearrangement joins TRBV6-1 to TRBJ2-5; maybe TRBD2 (6 bases). V lost 2 bases, J lost 2 bases, and 9 bases lay in between. This CDR3 comprises 14 residues. Germline lookup yields CDR1 MNHNS and CDR2 SASEGT. CDR3 sequence (DNA): TGTGCCAGCAGTGAACCCGGGAGACAAGAGACCCAGTACTTC. Protein: CASSEPGRQETQYF.

The gene calls are TRBV2 and TRBJ1-6; TRBD1 is a possible D gene (6 bases). Trimming left V 5 bases short and J 11 bases short, with 13 bases between. Germline lookup yields CDR1 SNHLY and CDR2 FYNNEI. This CDR3 has 13 residues. The CDR3 protein is CASSSLGGAPLHF. The CDR3 bases are TGTGCCAGCAGTAGCCTAGGGGGGGCACCCCTCCACTTT.

The V call is TRBV25-1, the J call TRBJ2-7, with no clear D. There are 11 residues in the CDR3. In germline, CDR1 is MGHDK, CDR2 SYGVNS. V lost 4 bases to trimming and J lost 3 bases, with 4 bases between them. The CDR3 coding sequence is TGTGCCAGCAGTGTTCTCTACGAGCAGTACTTC. Amino acid sequence: CASSVLYEQYF.

About this clone itself: Other nucleotide sequences from this sample produce the same CDR3. The chain recombines TRBV9 with TRBJ1-2; D may be TRBD1 (6 bases). Germline values: CDR1 SGDLS, CDR2 YYNGEE. CDR3 length equals 13 residues. Trimming took 4 bases from V and 1 from J, leaving 8 bases between them. In DNA form, the CDR3 reads TGTGCCAGCAGCATACAGGGTAACTATGGCTACACCTTC. Amino acid sequence: CASSIQGNYGYTF.

The chain carries TRBV6-5 and TRBJ2-7; perhaps TRBD1 as D (6 bases). V lost 5 bases, J lost 4 bases, and 9 bases lay in between. Germline V gene data show CDR1 as MNHEY and CDR2 as SVGAGI. The CDR3 covers 12 residues. The DNA of the CDR3 is TGTGCCAGCAGTCGGACAGCTTACGAGCAGTACTTC. It specifies CASSRTAYEQYF.

The gene calls are TRBV11-3 and TRBJ1-1, with TRBD1 identical over 10 bases. The CDR3 totals 15 residues. The germline V gene has CDR1 SGHNT and CDR2 YENEEA. The V segment lost 0 bases and the J segment 2 bases; nucleotides outside the gene matches: 0. CDR3 DNA sequence: TGTGCCAGCAGCTTAGAGACAGGGGGCAACACTGAAGCTTTCTTT. The encoded protein is CASSLETGGNTEAFF.

The V and J genes are TRBV4-1 and TRBJ2-2, with no clear D. The germline CDR1 and CDR2 sequences are MGHRA and YSYEKL. Between the trimmed V and J ends, which lost 3 bases and 2 bases, there was a span of 7 bases. CDR3 size: 14 residues. The CDR3 sequence: CASSHGENTGELFF. CDR3 nucleotide sequence: TGCGCCAGCAGCCATGGAGAAAACACCGGGGAGCTGTTTTTT.

This clone was detected a few times. The chain joins TRBV4-1 to TRBJ2-3; 10 bases fit TRBD1. Per germline, CDR1 MGHRA and CDR2 YSYEKL. The CDR3 contains 16 residues. After removal of 3 bases from V and 6 bases from J, the junction contained 9 bases not matched to a gene. DNA for the CDR3: TGCGCCAGCAGCCACCTCGGACAGGGGGTAAGGGATACGCAGTATTTT. Translating gives CASSHLGQGVRDTQYF.

This chain uses TRBV24-1 with TRBJ2-1; tentatively, D is TRBD1 (6 bases). This CDR3 has 16 amino acids. Per the germline V gene, CDR1 is KGHDR and CDR2 is SFDVKD. Trimming took off 2 bases at V and 4 bases at J, with 14 bases between the two ends. The CDR3 DNA follows: TGTGCCACCAGTGATTCGTCGGGACACCAATACAATGAGCAGTTCTTC. The encoded protein is CATSDSSGHQYNEQFF.

The J gene is TRBJ1-3, the V gene TRBV6-5; 8 bases are shared with TRBD1. This CDR3 comprises 15 residues. Germline V gene data show CDR1 as MNHEY and CDR2 as SVGAGI. With V trimmed by 6 bases and J by 0 bases, 4 bases remained unmatched. The CDR3 sequence is CASSSTGDSGNTIYF. The CDR3 DNA sequence: TGTGCCAGCAGCTCGACAGGGGACTCTGGAAACACCATATATTTT.

The rearrangement uses TRBV6-5 and TRBJ1-2, with D possibly being TRBD1 (5 bases). The CDR3 covers 16 residues. V lost 0 bases and J lost 4, with 15 bases in between. Germline-derived CDR1 and CDR2 are MNHEY and SVGAGI. Here the CDR3 reads CASSYSNIRQLYGYTF. The CDR3 DNA reads TGTGCCAGCAGTTACTCGAATATCCGACAGCTCTATGGCTACACCTTC.

Here the CDR3 DNA reads TGCGCCAGCAGCTTGGGGACAGGCCTAGCCAATGAGCAGTTCTTC. Its translation is CASSLGTGLANEQFF. J is TRBJ2-1 and V is TRBV5-1; 7 bases map to TRBD1. The V gene's germline CDR1 is SGHRS and CDR2 YFSETQ. The CDR3 sequence is 15 residues long. V dropped 0 bases and J dropped 6; count of bases not matched to a gene: 6.

This rearrangement joins TRBV6-1 to TRBJ1-2, with TRBD1 matching over 7 bases. This CDR3 spans 14 amino acids. Per germline, CDR1 MNHNS and CDR2 SASEGT. V lost 2 bases, J lost 5 bases, and 5 bases stayed unmatched. DNA of the CDR3: TGTGCCAGCAGTGAACGACAGGGACGGTATGGCTACACCTTC. Its translation: CASSERQGRYGYTF.

The CDR3 is CASSEGDRVVGGYTF. The CDR3 DNA reads TGTGCCAGCAGTGAAGGAGACAGGGTAGTCGGTGGCTACACCTTC. V usage is TRBV6-1 and J usage is TRBJ1-2; TRBD1 matches 7 bases. V shed 1 base and J 7 bases; nucleotides not matched to a gene: 9. The CDR3 covers 15 residues. Germline V gene sequence: CDR1 MNHNS, CDR2 SASEGT.

This clone has a handful of counts. V gene TRBV2 combines with J gene TRBJ1-2; D call uncertain. Germline CDR1 reads SNHLY; CDR2 reads FYNNEI. The CDR3 length is 16 residues. Trimming took off 3 bases at V and 4 bases at J, with 18 bases between the two ends. The CDR3 DNA sequence: TGTGCCAGCAGTGAGGGCCGATTCACCCCCGCCTATGGCTACACCTTC. Its translation: CASSEGRFTPAYGYTF.

The chain links TRBV28 to TRBJ2-7, with a possible D match to TRBD1 (7 bases). Looked up from germline, CDR1 is MDHEN and CDR2 is SYDVKM. Trimming left V 4 bases short and J 2 bases short, with 15 bases between. CDR3 length: 15 amino acids. The CDR3 coding sequence is TGTGCCAGCAGTTCCGGAGGGGACAGCCCCTACGAGCAGTACTTC. It specifies CASSSGGDSPYEQYF.

The CDR3 sequence: CATSSGTGGGYGYTF. In DNA form, the CDR3 reads TGTGCCACCAGCAGTGGGACAGGGGGCGGCTATGGCTACACCTTC. The V gene is TRBV15, the J gene TRBJ1-2, with 12 nucleotides matching TRBD1. The length of the CDR3 is 15 residues. V dropped 3 bases and J dropped 4; count of bases not matched to a gene: 3. Germline V gene sequence: CDR1 LNHNV, CDR2 YYDKDF (reference sequence).

The chain employs TRBV3-1 (or the pseudogene TRBV3-2) and TRBJ2-5, with 9 bases fitting TRBD2. Germline-derived CDR1 and CDR2 are LGHDT and YNNKEL (reference sequence). V dropped 0 bases and J dropped 4; count of bases not matched to a gene: 3. The CDR3 extends over 15 amino acids. DNA of the CDR3: TGTGCCAGCAGCCAAGATCCTAGCGGGGCAGAGACCCAGTACTTC. Translating it yields CASSQDPSGAETQYF.

The chain has TRBV7-3 and TRBJ1-1, with TRBD1 identical over 7 bases. V dropped 4 bases and J dropped 5; count of bases not matched to a gene: 4. CDR1 is SGHTA, CDR2 FQGTGA, per germline. The CDR3 sequence is 13 residues long. CDR3 bases: TGTGCCAGCAGCTATCAACAGGGGACTGAAGCTTTCTTT. Its translation is CASSYQQGTEAFF.

This sequence joins TRBV3-1 (or the pseudogene TRBV3-2) and TRBJ2-3; TRBD2 agrees at 8 bases. CDR1 is LGHDT, CDR2 YNNKEL, per germline (reference sequence). This CDR3 is 13 amino acids long. With 5 bases clipped from V and 5 bases from J, the junction kept 3 bases outside the gene matches. CDR3 sequence reads: CASSSGGRDTQYF. For the CDR3, the DNA is TGTGCCAGCAGCAGCGGGGGCCGAGATACGCAGTATTTT.

V and J are TRBV2 and TRBJ1-2; 10 bases are a match to TRBD1. The V and J ends lost 7 bases and 6 bases, in that order; junction bases with no gene match: 8. Germline V gene data show CDR1 as SNHLY and CDR2 as FYNNEI. The length of the CDR3 is 14 residues. The CDR3: CASNILTGGNGYTF. CDR3 DNA: TGTGCCAGCAATATTCTGACAGGGGGCAATGGCTACACCTTC.

The chain employs TRBV15 and TRBJ1-2; perhaps TRBD1 as D (5 bases). V was trimmed by 0 bases and J by 2 bases, leaving 10 bases between them. Germline V lookup: CDR1 LNHNV, CDR2 YYDKDF (reference sequence). The CDR3 covers 15 residues. DNA for the CDR3: TGTGCCACCAGCAGAGACATTGACAGCAACTATGGCTACACCTTC. Its translation is CATSRDIDSNYGYTF.

CDR3 in DNA: TGTGCCAGCAGCTGGGCGACAGGGTGGATCTCTAATGAGCAGTTCTTC. This encodes CASSWATGWISNEQFF. This chain links TRBV5-4 with TRBJ2-1, with 7 bases matching TRBD1. Trimming took 3 bases from V and 7 from J; bases not matched to a gene: 13. Germline CDR1 is SGHNT and CDR2 is YYREEE (reference sequence). The CDR3 spans 16 residues.

This chain joins TRBV5-4 and TRBJ1-4; 11 nucleotides match TRBD1. CDR3 length equals 17 residues. Germline loops: CDR1 SGHNT, CDR2 YYREEE (reference sequence). V shed 3 bases, J shed 8 bases, and the junction held 12 bases outside the gene matches. The CDR3 here is CASSWGTGGHLDEKLFF. The CDR3 bases are TGTGCCAGCAGCTGGGGGACAGGGGGACATCTGGACGAAAAACTGTTTTTT. Supplemented by reference TRBV5-4 and TRBJ1-4, the full variable domain reads ETGVTQSPTHLIKTRGQQVTLRCSSQSGHNTVSWYQQALGQGPQFIFQYYREEENGRGNFPPRFSGLQFPNYSSELNVNALELDDSALYLCASSWGTGGHLDEKLFFGSGTQLSVL.

In this sample, this clone turned up a few times. The CDR3 protein is CASSQETTGGGEKLFF. DNA for the CDR3: TGCGCCAGCAGCCAAGAAACAACAGGGGGAGGTGAAAAACTGTTTTTT. The gene calls are TRBV4-1 and TRBJ1-4, with TRBD1 identical over 8 bases. The CDR3 is 16 amino acids. Germline CDR1 MGHRA, CDR2 YSYEKL. With 0 bases clipped from V and 7 bases from J, the junction kept 7 bases outside the gene matches.

This clone showed up just once. The chain couples TRBV7-3 to TRBJ1-1; D is uncertain. Looked up from germline, CDR1 is SGHTA and CDR2 is FQGTGA. The CDR3 extends over 15 amino acids. V was clipped by 9 bases and J by 4 bases, with 21 bases between them. The CDR3 DNA reads as TGTGCCAGTTCGATAGGGCCCCAGGCGGGCACTGAAGCTTTCTTT. Its protein is CASSIGPQAGTEAFF.